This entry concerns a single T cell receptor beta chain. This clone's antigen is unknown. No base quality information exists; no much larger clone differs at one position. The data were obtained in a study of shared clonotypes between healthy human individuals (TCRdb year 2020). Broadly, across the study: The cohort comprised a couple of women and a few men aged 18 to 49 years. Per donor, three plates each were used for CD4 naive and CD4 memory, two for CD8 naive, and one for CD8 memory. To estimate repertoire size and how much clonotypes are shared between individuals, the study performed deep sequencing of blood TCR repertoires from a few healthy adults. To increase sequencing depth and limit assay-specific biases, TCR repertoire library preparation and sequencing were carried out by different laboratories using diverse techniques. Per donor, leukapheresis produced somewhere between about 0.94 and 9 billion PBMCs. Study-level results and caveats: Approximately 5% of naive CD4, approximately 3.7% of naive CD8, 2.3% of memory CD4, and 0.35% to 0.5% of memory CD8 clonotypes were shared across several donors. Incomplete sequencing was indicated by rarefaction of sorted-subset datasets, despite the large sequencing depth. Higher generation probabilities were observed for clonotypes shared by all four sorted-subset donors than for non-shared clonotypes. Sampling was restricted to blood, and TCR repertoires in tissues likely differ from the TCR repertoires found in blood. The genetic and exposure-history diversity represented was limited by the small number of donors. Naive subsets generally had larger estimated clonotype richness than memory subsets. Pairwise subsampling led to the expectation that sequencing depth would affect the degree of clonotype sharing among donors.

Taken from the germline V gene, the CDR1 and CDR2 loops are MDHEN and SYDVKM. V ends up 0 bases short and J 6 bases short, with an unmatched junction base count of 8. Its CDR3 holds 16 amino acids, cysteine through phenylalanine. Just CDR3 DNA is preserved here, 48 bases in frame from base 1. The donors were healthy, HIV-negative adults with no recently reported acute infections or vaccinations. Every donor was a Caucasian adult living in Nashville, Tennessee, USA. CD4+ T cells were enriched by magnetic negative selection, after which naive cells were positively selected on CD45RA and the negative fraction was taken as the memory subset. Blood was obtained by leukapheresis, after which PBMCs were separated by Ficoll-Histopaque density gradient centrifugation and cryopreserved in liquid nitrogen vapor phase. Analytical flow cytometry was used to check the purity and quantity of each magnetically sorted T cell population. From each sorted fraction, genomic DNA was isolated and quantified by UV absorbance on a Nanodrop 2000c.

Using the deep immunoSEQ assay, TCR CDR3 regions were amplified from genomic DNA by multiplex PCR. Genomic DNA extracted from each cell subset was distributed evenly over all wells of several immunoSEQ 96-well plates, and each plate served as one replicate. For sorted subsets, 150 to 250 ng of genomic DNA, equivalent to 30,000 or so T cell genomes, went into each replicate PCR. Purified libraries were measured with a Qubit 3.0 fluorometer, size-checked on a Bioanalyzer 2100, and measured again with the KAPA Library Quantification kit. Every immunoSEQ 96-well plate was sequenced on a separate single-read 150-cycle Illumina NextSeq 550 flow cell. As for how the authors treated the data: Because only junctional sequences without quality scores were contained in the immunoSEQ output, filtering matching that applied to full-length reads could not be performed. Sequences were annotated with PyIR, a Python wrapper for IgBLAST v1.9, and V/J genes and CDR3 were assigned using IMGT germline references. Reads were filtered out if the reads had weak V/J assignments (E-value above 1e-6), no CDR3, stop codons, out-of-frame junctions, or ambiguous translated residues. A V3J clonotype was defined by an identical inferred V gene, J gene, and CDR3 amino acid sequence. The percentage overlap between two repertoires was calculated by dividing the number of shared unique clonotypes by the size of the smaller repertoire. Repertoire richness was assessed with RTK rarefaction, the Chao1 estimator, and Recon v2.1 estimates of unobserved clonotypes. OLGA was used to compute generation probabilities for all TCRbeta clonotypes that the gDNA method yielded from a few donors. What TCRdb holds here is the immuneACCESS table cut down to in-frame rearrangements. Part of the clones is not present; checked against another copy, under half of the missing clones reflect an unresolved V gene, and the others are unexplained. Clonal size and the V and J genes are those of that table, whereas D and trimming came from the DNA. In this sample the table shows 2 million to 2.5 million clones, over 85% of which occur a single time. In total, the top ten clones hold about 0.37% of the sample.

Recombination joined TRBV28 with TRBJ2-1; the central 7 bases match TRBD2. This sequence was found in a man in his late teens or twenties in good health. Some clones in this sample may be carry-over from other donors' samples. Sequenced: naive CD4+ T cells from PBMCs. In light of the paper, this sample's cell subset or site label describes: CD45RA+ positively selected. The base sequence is TGTGCCAGCAGTTTATGGGGGGGGATTAGAATCAATGAGCAGTTCTTC. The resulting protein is CASSLWGGIRINEQFF.